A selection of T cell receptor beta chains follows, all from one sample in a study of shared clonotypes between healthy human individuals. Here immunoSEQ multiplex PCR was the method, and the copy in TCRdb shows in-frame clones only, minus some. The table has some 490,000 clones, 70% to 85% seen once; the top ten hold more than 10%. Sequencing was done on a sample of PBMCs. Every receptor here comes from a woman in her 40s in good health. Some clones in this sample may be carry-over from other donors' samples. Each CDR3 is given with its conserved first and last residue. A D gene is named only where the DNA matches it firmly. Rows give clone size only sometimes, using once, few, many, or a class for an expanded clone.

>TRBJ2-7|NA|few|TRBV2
TGTGCCAGCAGAGGTTCCTACGAGCAGTACTTC
CASRGSYEQYF
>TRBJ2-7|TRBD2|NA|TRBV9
TGTGCCAGCAGCGTAGACCCCCTAGCGGGTTCGACCTACGAGCAGTACTTC
CASSVDPLAGSTYEQYF
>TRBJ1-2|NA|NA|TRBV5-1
TGCGCCAGCAGCTTGAGTCGGGAACAGTATGGCTACACCTTC
CASSLSREQYGYTF
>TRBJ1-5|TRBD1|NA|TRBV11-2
TGTGCCAGCAGCTTAGGGTCTGGACAGGGTAATCAGCCCCAGCATTTT
CASSLGSGQGNQPQHF
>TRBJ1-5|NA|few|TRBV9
TGTGCCAGCAGCGTAGGCCAGATTAATCAGCCCCAGCATTTT
CASSVGQINQPQHF
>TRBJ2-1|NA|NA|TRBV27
TGTGCCAGCAGAACGACTCGCAGGTTTCGGGGTCCAATCAATGAGCAGTTCTTC
CASRTTRRFRGPINEQFF
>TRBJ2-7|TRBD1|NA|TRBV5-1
TGCGCCAGCAGCTCGGGACAGTACTCCTACGAGCAGTACTTC
CASSSGQYSYEQYF
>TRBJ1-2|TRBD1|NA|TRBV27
TGTGCCAGCAGGGACAGGGTAACATATGGCTACACCTTC
CASRDRVTYGYTF
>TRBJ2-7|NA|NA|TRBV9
TGTGCCAGCAGCCCGAGAGGGGATACGAGCTCCTACGAGCAGTACTTC
CASSPRGDTSSYEQYF
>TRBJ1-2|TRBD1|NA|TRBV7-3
TGTGCCAGCAGCTTAGGGGGCCCCATAGGGACAGCCAATGGCTACACCTTC
CASSLGGPIGTANGYTF
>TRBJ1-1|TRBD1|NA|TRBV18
TGTGCCAGCTCACCCCCCAACAGGGGGCGGACTGAAGCTTTCTTT
CASSPPNRGRTEAFF
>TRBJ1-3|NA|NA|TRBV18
TGTGCCAGCTCACCACCGGAGGGAGGGGTGAGCTCTGGAAACACCATATATTTT
CASSPPEGGVSSGNTIYF
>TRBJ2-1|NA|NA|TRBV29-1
TGCAGCGTTAGTCGCGAGAGTCGGCAGTTCTTC
CSVSRESRQFF
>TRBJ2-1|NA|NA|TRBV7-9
TGTGCCAGCAGCTTACGGGTCGATGAGCAGTTCTTC
CASSLRVDEQFF
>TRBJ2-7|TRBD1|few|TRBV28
TGTGCCAGCAGTGTCTCCGGGACAGGGGTTCCCTACGAGCAGTACTTC
CASSVSGTGVPYEQYF
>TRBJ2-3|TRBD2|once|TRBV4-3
TGCGCCAGCAGCCAAGAGGCGGGAGGGAGCACAGATACGCAGTATTTT
CASSQEAGGSTDTQYF
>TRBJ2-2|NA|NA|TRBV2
TGTGCCAGCAGTTTCGGGGGCACCGGGGAGCTGTTTTTT
CASSFGGTGELFF
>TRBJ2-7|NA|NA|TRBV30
TGTGCCTGGAGTGTAGCGTTTCGGGAGCAGTACTTC
CAWSVAFREQYF
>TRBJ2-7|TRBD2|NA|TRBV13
TGTGCCAGCAGCTTAGGAGCTAGCGGGACCTCCTACGAGCAGTACTTC
CASSLGASGTSYEQYF
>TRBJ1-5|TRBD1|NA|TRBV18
TGTGCCAGCTCACCATTTCGGGACAGGGACAATCAGCCCCAGCATTTT
CASSPFRDRDNQPQHF
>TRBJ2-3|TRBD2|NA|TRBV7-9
TGTGCCAGCAGCCTATATTCTAGCGGCCGAACAGATACGCAGTATTTT
CASSLYSSGRTDTQYF
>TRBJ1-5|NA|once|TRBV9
TGTGCCAGCGGGAGGGACACCAATCAGCCCCAGCATTTT
CASGRDTNQPQHF
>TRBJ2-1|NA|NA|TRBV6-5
TGTGCCAGCAACCCCAGGAATCCTAAGTACAATGAGCAGTTCTTC
CASNPRNPKYNEQFF
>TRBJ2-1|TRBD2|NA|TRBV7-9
TGTGCCAGCAGCTTAAGCGGGGGGACGGACAATGAGCAGTTCTTC
CASSLSGGTDNEQFF
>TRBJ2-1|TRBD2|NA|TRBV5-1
TGCGCCAGCAGAGGGACTAGCGGGAGCCTCACCTACAATGAGCAGTTCTTC
CASRGTSGSLTYNEQFF
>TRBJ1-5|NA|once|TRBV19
TGTGCCAGTAGACCCGCCCCGGGACTGTATAGCAATCAGCCCCAGCATTTT
CASRPAPGLYSNQPQHF
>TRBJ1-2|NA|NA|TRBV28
TGTGCCAGCAGTTTACCCTTGGCGGGAGACTATGGCTACACCTTC
CASSLPLAGDYGYTF
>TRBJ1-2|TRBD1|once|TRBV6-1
TGTGCCAGCAGTGAAAGGGGCAGGGGGGAGTTTGGCTACACCTTC
CASSERGRGEFGYTF
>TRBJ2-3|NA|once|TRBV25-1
TGTGCCAGCAGTGCCGACGGGACAGCCCGCGGGGCAGATACGCAGTATTTT
CASSADGTARGADTQYF
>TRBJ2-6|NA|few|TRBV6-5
TGTGCCAGCAGTTCTAAGCCCGGTTCTGGGGCCAACGTCCTGACTTTC
CASSSKPGSGANVLTF
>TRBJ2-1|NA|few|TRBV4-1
TGCGCCAGCAGCCAAGACGGACTAGGGGGATCCGATGAGCAGTTCTTC
CASSQDGLGGSDEQFF
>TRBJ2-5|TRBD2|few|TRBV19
TGTGCCAGTAGTCTGCGACTAGCGGGAGAGTGGGAGACCCAGTACTTC
CASSLRLAGEWETQYF
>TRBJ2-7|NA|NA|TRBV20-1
TGCAGTGCAAGGGACTTCTACGAGCAGTACTTC
CSARDFYEQYF
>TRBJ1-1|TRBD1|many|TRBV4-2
TGTGCCAGCAGCTTGGGGACAGGGGTTGAGGACACTGAAGCTTTCTTT
CASSLGTGVEDTEAFF
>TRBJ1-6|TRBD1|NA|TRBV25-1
TGTGCCAGCAGTGACCAGAAGACAGGGTTTTATTCACCCCTCCACTTT
CASSDQKTGFYSPLHF
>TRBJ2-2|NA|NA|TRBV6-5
TGTGCCAGCAGTTACTCGTTGGCAACCGGGGAGCTGTTTTTT
CASSYSLATGELFF
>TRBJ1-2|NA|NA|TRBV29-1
TGCAGCGTTGAACTGAGGGATGGCTACACCTTC
CSVELRDGYTF
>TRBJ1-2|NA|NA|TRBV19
TGTGCCAGTAGTATTCTACAGTCTAACTATGGCTACACCTTC
CASSILQSNYGYTF
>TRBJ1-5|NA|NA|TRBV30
TGTGCCTGGACTTCCCCGATTTGGAGGGGCCAGCCCCAGCATTTT
CAWTSPIWRGQPQHF